A selection of T cell receptor beta chains follows, all from one sample in a study of blood T cell repertoires in COVID-19. Profiling relied on immunoSEQ multiplex PCR, and the TCRdb table lists in-frame clones only, not all of them. The sample records approximately 25,000 clones, roughly 79% being singletons. Sequencing was done on a sample of peripheral blood. Source of these receptors: a man between 50 and 59 years old with COVID-19, enrolled during active disease. Each CDR3 is given with its conserved first and last residue. The order of the fields is J gene, D gene, clone size, V gene, CDR3 protein, CDR3 DNA. The D gene is left open where the match is weak. Expanded clones are given a class, and other clones once, few, many or no size at all.

>TRBJ1-2|NA|NA|TRBV19
CASSRDTEIYGYTF
TGTGCCAGTAGTCGGGACACTGAGATCTATGGCTACACCTTC
>TRBJ1-2|NA|few|TRBV6-1
CASSEAGISYGYTF
TGTGCCAGCAGTGAAGCCGGGATTAGCTATGGCTACACCTTC
>TRBJ2-7|NA|NA|TRBV5-1
CASSLGRTNEQYF
TGCGCCAGCAGCTTGGGGAGGACTAACGAGCAGTACTTC
>TRBJ1-2|NA|NA|TRBV5-5
CASSAYGGDGYTF
TGTGCCAGCAGCGCGTATGGGGGGGATGGCTACACCTTC
>TRBJ2-3|TRBD1|NA|TRBV2
CATTDRAGTDTQYF
TGTGCCACCACGGACAGGGCAGGCACAGATACGCAGTATTTT
>TRBJ2-5|NA|NA|TRBV9
CASSVGWGETETQYF
TGTGCCAGCAGCGTAGGATGGGGGGAGACGGAGACCCAGTACTTC
>TRBJ2-7|NA|NA|TRBV10-2
CASSSGLGGGYEQYF
TGCGCCAGCAGCTCAGGACTAGGGGGTGGGTACGAGCAGTACTTC
>TRBJ1-4|NA|once|TRBV18
CASSETGIGKLFF
TGTGCCAGCTCAGAAACAGGGATTGGAAAACTGTTTTTT
>TRBJ2-3|TRBD2|NA|TRBV29-1
CSGFLAGGGHTQYF
TGCAGCGGATTTCTAGCGGGAGGAGGTCATACGCAGTATTTT
>TRBJ1-1|NA|NA|TRBV5-1
CASSLAHAPGTEAFF
TGCGCCAGCAGCTTGGCGCACGCCCCGGGTACTGAAGCTTTCTTT
>TRBJ1-2|NA|NA|TRBV28
CASRITGLGGYTF
TGTGCCAGCAGAATCACAGGGCTGGGTGGCTACACCTTC
>TRBJ1-2|TRBD1|NA|TRBV19
CASRDGQGIGYTF
TGTGCCAGTAGGGATGGACAGGGAATAGGCTACACCTTC
>TRBJ2-7|NA|few|TRBV10-1
CASSARQGYEQYF
TGCGCCAGCAGTGCCCGTCAGGGGTACGAGCAGTACTTC
>TRBJ1-2|TRBD1|NA|TRBV11-2
CASSLAGGYGYTF
TGTGCCAGCAGCTTAGCAGGGGGCTATGGCTACACCTTC
>TRBJ1-1|TRBD1|NA|TRBV2
CASSDEDRAEAFF
TGTGCCAGCAGTGACGAAGACAGGGCTGAAGCTTTCTTT
>TRBJ2-2|TRBD2|NA|TRBV10-2
CATRTSGNTGELFF
TGCGCCACCCGGACTAGCGGGAACACCGGGGAGCTGTTTTTT
>TRBJ2-5|TRBD2|NA|TRBV29-1
CSVGVAGAQETQYF
TGCAGCGTTGGCGTAGCGGGGGCCCAAGAGACCCAGTACTTC
>TRBJ2-5|TRBD2|NA|TRBV5-1
CASSAGLAGGLVQETQYF
TGCGCCAGCAGCGCGGGACTAGCGGGGGGGTTGGTCCAAGAGACCCAGTACTTC
>TRBJ1-1|NA|NA|TRBV11-2
CASSLSGSTEAFF
TGTGCCAGCAGCTTATCGGGGTCCACTGAAGCTTTCTTT
>TRBJ2-3|TRBD2|few|TRBV7-6
CASSLPGLAGGSSTDTQYF
TGTGCCAGCAGCTTGCCCGGACTAGCGGGGGGGTCTAGCACAGATACGCAGTATTTT
>TRBJ2-7|NA|once|TRBV28
CASSPGGARWEQYF
TGTGCCAGCAGTCCTGGAGGGGCAAGATGGGAGCAGTACTTC
>TRBJ1-3|NA|few|TRBV30
CAWRRMPEDTIYF
TGTGCCTGGAGGAGGATGCCAGAGGACACCATATATTTT
>TRBJ1-2|NA|medium-sized|TRBV7-7
CASSLQGVEVRNYGYTF
TGTGCCAGCAGCCTACAGGGTGTTGAGGTACGGAACTATGGCTACACCTTC
>TRBJ2-7|TRBD1|NA|TRBV28
CASSLPGTGGYEQYF
TGTGCCAGCAGTTTACCCGGGACAGGGGGGTACGAGCAGTACTTC
>TRBJ2-1|NA|NA|TRBV6-5
CASSDDGDSYNEQFF
TGTGCCAGCAGCGACGACGGAGACTCCTACAATGAGCAGTTCTTC
>TRBJ1-1|TRBD1|NA|TRBV30
CAWGHRDRDTEAFF
TGTGCCTGGGGGCACCGGGACAGAGACACTGAAGCTTTCTTT
>TRBJ1-5|NA|NA|TRBV6-6
CAVGRGSESQPQHF
TGTGCCGTCGGCCGGGGGAGTGAGAGTCAGCCCCAGCATTTT
>TRBJ1-2|TRBD1|few|TRBV6-5
CASSYGQGIYGYTF
TGTGCCAGCAGTTACGGACAGGGGATTTATGGCTACACCTTC
>TRBJ1-2|NA|NA|TRBV5-1
CASSSGQISLEGYTF
TGCGCCAGCAGTTCGGGTCAAATCTCCTTGGAGGGCTACACCTTC
>TRBJ2-2|NA|NA|TRBV3-1/TRBV3-2
CATLRTNTGELFF
TGTGCCACCCTCAGGACAAACACCGGGGAGCTGTTTTTT
>TRBJ1-4|NA|NA|TRBV3-1/TRBV3-2
CASSQDRRNEKLFF
TGTGCCAGCAGCCAAGATCGGCGGAATGAAAAACTGTTTTTT
>TRBJ2-3|TRBD2|NA|TRBV5-4
CASSLDGTSGSIGTDTQYF
TGTGCCAGCAGCTTGGACGGGACTAGCGGGAGTATTGGAACAGATACGCAGTATTTT
>TRBJ2-7|TRBD1|once|TRBV2
CASRIQGRSNEQYF
TGTGCCAGCAGAATACAGGGGAGAAGTAACGAGCAGTACTTC
>TRBJ2-2|TRBD2|NA|TRBV7-9
CASSQAGHTGELFF
TGTGCCAGCAGCCAAGCGGGACACACCGGGGAGCTGTTTTTT
>TRBJ2-1|TRBD1|NA|TRBV5-6
CASSLLGGASYNEQFF
TGTGCCAGCAGCTTGTTAGGGGGCGCGTCCTACAATGAGCAGTTCTTC
>TRBJ1-5|NA|NA|TRBV6-5
CATTRVRQPQHF
TGTGCCACGACCAGGGTGAGACAGCCCCAGCATTTT
>TRBJ2-7|TRBD1|NA|TRBV5-4
CASSNRDRGLYEQYF
TGTGCCAGCAGCAACCGGGACAGGGGGCTCTACGAGCAGTACTTC
>TRBJ2-1|TRBD2|few|TRBV6-5
CASTPGLASNEQFF
TGTGCCAGCACCCCGGGACTAGCCTCCAATGAGCAGTTCTTC
>TRBJ2-2|TRBD2|NA|TRBV2
CASSWTSGSAGELFF
TGTGCCAGCAGTTGGACTAGCGGGAGCGCCGGGGAGCTGTTTTTT
>TRBJ1-1|TRBD1|few|TRBV5-1
CASSGGQWASEAFF
TGCGCCAGCAGCGGGGGACAGTGGGCGTCTGAAGCTTTCTTT
>TRBJ1-2|NA|NA|TRBV6-5
CASTPGWGRNGYTF
TGTGCCAGCACCCCGGGGTGGGGGAGGAATGGCTACACCTTC
>TRBJ1-6|TRBD1|NA|TRBV5-1
CASSPGQENSPLHF
TGCGCCAGCAGCCCCGGACAGGAGAATTCACCCCTCCACTTT
>TRBJ1-3|TRBD1|medium-sized|TRBV7-9
CASRPRADRGHGTIYF
TGTGCCAGCAGGCCCCGGGCCGACAGGGGCCATGGCACCATATATTTT
>TRBJ2-5|TRBD1|NA|TRBV6-5
CASSIGMTGGETQYF
TGTGCCAGCAGTATAGGGATGACAGGGGGAGAGACCCAGTACTTC
>TRBJ2-1|TRBD2|once|TRBV30
CAWSPLSTSGVNEQFF
TGTGCCTGGAGCCCTTTGTCCACTAGCGGGGTCAATGAGCAGTTCTTC